The T cell receptor beta chain under discussion was sequenced for a study of vaccination and CD4 T cells after COVID-19 (dated by TCRdb to between 2021 and 2022). Regarding the complete study: Every convalescent patient had a positive nasal swab PCR test for SARS-CoV-2, with mild disease in roughly ten patients and severe disease in one. Post-COVID blood samples from convalescent patients were collected a median of about 110 days after diagnosis, with a range of 35 to 161 days. For stimulating the cultures, overlapping spike peptide pools were used, derived from SARS-CoV-2 as well as from the common cold coronaviruses HCoV-NL63, HCoV-OC43 and HCoV-229E. In over 8 COVID-19 convalescent patients and a few infection-naive healthy vaccine recipients, the spike-specific CD4+ TCR repertoire before mRNA vaccination was compared with the repertoire after mRNA vaccination. Post-vaccine blood samples were obtained a median of around 74 days after the second vaccine dose, with a range of roughly 14 to 241 days. The convalescent cohort comprised six males and four females, including two Hispanic individuals, seven Caucasians, two Asians and one multiracial person. As controls, cultures received a CEFX viral epitope pool (the positive control), an HIV-1 Nef peptide pool (the negative control), or no peptide at all. Two doses of either the Pfizer-BioNTech BNT162b2 vaccine (n=8) or the Moderna mRNA-1273 vaccine (n=2) were administered to participants. Points the paper makes about the study in general: Among convalescent patients, a median around 86% of the SARS-CoV-2-reactive clones seen after vaccination appeared only after vaccination, which suggests priming specific to the vaccine. The median count of SARS-CoV-2-reactive clonotypes went up from around 23 after infection to 30 to 40 after vaccination, although the change was not significant. Only a relatively small number of convalescent patients were included in the study, and early timepoints following natural infection were not analyzed. Of the vaccine-specific clones found in convalescent patients, nearly all (304 of 307) were mono-reactive for SARS-CoV-2 spike instead of being cross-reactive with common cold coronaviruses.

Reading from cysteine to phenylalanine, the CDR3 counts 13 amino acids. Left in the record is the CDR3 DNA by itself, 39 bases read in frame from the first base. CDR1 is given as MNHNS and CDR2 as SASEGT, both from the germline V gene. V sheds 6 bases and J sheds 5 bases, leaving 13 bases between their ends. As to this clonotype: This clone's antigen is unknown. No qualities accompany the bases; no much larger clone lies one base away.

The treatment or condition label here, explained by the study, means: roughly 11-day PBMC culture with coronavirus spike peptide pools or control peptides (ViraFEST assay). The study used the ViraFEST assay, which expanded antigen-specific T cells with peptide pools and then identified expanded clonotypes by TCR sequencing. The convalescent patients' positive SARS-CoV-2 PCR tests were from March to December 2020, which was before the Alpha, Beta and Delta variants emerged in the United States. Under 2.5 million PBMCs per well were cultured in IMDM with 5% human AB serum and around 10 IU/ml IL-2, plus 10 ug/ml peptide pools. On days 3 and 7, half of the culture medium was replaced with fresh IL-2-containing medium. After roughly nine days of culture, CD4+ T cells were isolated by negative selection using the EasySep CD4+ T cell isolation kit. PBMCs were separated from whole blood using Ficoll-Paque Plus gradient centrifugation and then either used fresh or cryopreserved at -140C. Culture conditions were generally each tested in triplicate wells.

The method was PCR. TCR sequencing of DNA from cultured CD4+ T cells used the Oncomine TCR Beta short-read assay at the Johns Hopkins FTIC core. The QIAamp micro DNA kit was used to extract genomic DNA from the cultured CD4+ T cells. Oncomine TCR Beta libraries from cultured CD4+ T cells were pooled using unique dual indexes and sequenced on an Illumina iSeq 100. The paper's processing steps were these. Non-productive sequences were removed, and CDR3s not starting with C, not ending with F or W, or shorter than 7 amino acids were discarded. The MANAFEST web application was used to identify antigen-specific clonotypes by comparing peptide-stimulated wells against reference wells and other culture wells. Positive clones required FDR below 0.05, an odds ratio above 5, and productive frequency above 0.1% in at least two of three replicate wells. A clonotype was classed as cross-reactive if the clonotype showed significant expansion both in SARS-CoV-2 spike wells and in at least one common cold coronavirus spike condition. CDR3 homology was assessed with Levenshtein distances (stringdist) and unrooted phylogenetic trees (ape) in R version 3.6.1. TCRdb redid the processing of the public reads, applying fastp at Q25 and MiXCR, and retained in-frame beta chains. Every distinct CDR3 protein forms one entry, paired with its most common genes and DNA. The V and J calls and clone size are TCRdb's, not the authors'. This sample comprises about 16,000 distinct CDR3 sequences, roughly two thirds of them detected only once. The ten largest clones take up more than 10% of the sample.

This TCR derives from a human donor who had recovered from COVID-19. The sequenced material came from CD4+ T cells from blood, cultured in vitro. Recombination joined TRBV6-1 with TRBJ2-5; the D region may be TRBD1 or TRBD2, each matching 5 bases equally. The nucleotides are TGTGCCAGCAGCAGCGCGTGGGGGGAGACCCAGTACTTC. Its protein is CASSSAWGETQYF.